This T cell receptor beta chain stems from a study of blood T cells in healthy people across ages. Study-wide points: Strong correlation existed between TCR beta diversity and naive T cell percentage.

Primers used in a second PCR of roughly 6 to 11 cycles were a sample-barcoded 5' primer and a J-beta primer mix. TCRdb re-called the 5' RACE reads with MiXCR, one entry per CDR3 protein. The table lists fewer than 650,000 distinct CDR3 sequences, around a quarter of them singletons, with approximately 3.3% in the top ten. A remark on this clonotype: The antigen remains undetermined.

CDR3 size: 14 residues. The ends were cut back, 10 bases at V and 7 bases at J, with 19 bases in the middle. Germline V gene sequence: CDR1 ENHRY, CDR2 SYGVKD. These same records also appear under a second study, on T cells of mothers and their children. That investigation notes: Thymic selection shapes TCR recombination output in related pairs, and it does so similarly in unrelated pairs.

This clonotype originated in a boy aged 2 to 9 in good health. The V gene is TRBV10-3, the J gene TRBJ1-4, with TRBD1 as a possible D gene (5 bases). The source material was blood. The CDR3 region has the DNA TGTGCCACCACTAAGGACACTGGGTCTGAAAAACTGTTTTTT. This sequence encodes CATTKDTGSEKLFF.